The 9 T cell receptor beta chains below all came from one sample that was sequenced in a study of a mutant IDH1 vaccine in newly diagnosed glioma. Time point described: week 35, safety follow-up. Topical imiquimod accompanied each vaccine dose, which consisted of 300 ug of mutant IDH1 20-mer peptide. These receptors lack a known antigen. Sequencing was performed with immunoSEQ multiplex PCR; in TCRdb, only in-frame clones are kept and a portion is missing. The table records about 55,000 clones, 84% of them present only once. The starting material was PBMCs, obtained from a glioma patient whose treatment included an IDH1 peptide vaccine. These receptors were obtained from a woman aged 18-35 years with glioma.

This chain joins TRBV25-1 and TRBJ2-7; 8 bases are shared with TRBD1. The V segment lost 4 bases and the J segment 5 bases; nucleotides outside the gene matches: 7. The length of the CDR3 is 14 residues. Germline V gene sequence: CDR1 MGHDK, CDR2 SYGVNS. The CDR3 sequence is CASSGNRGVDEQYF. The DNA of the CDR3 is TGTGCCAGCAGTGGGAACAGGGGGGTGGACGAGCAGTACTTC.

CDR3: CAWGEGSGANVLTF. The CDR3 DNA reads TGTGCCTGGGGAGAAGGCTCTGGGGCCAACGTCCTGACTTTC. The rearrangement uses TRBV30 and TRBJ2-6, with D uncertain. CDR3 length: 14 residues. V shed 5 bases and J shed 0 bases, with 8 bases lying between them. Looked up from germline, CDR1 is GTSNPN and CDR2 is SVGIG (reference sequence).

CDR3 DNA sequence: TGTGCCAGCAGCTTGACACCGTCCTTTAGCGGGGGGGCTCAAAAGACCCAGTACTTC. Translating gives CASSLTPSFSGGAQKTQYF. The gene calls are TRBV7-3 and TRBJ2-5, with 11 bases lining up with TRBD2. Germline V CDR1 and CDR2: SGHTA, FQGTGA. With 3 bases clipped from V and 6 bases from J, the junction kept 18 bases outside the gene matches. The CDR3 has 19 amino acids. Using reference TRBV7-3 and TRBJ2-5 for the parts outside the CDR3, the full variable domain is GAGVSQTPSNKVTEKGKYVELRCDPISGHTALYWYRQSLGQGPEFLIYFQGTGAADDSGLPNDRFFAVRPEGSVSTLKIQRTERGDSAVYLCASSLTPSFSGGAQKTQYFGPGTRLLVL.

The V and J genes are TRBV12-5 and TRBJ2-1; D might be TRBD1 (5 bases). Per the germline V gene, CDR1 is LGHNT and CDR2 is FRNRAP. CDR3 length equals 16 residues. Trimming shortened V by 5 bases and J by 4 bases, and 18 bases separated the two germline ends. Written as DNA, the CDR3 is TGTGCTAGTGGTCCTAAGGGCAGGGCGGAGTACAATGAGCAGTTCTTC. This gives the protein CASGPKGRAEYNEQFF.

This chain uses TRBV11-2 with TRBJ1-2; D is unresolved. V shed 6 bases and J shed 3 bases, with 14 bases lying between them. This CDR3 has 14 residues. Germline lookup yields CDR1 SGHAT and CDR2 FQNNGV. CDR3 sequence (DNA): TGTGCCAGCAGTGGACTCCGAAGCGACTATGGCTACACCTTC. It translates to CASSGLRSDYGYTF.

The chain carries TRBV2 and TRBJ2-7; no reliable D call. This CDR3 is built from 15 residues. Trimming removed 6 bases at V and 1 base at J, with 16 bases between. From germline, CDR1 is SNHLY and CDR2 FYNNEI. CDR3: CASSETGPPSYEQYF. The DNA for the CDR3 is TGTGCCAGCAGCGAAACGGGTCCACCATCCTACGAGCAGTACTTC.

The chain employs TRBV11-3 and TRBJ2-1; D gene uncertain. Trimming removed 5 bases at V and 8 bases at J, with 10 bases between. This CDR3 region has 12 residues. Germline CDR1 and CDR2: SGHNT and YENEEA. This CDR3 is CASSPPGDEQFF. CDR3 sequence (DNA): TGTGCCAGCAGCCCCCCGGGCGATGAGCAGTTCTTC.

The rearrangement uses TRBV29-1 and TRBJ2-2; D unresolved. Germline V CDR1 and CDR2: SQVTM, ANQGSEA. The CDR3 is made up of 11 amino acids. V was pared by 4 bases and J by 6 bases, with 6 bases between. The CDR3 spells CSVVMAGELFF. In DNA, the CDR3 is TGCAGCGTTGTGATGGCCGGGGAGCTGTTTTTT.

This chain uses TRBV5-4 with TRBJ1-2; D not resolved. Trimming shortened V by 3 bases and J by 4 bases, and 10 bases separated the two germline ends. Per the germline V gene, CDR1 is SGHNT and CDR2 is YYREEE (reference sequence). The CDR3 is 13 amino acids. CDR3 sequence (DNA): TGTGCCAGCAGCTACGGACGGTTCTATGGCTACACCTTC. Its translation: CASSYGRFYGYTF.